This T cell receptor (beta chain) appears in the sequencing data of a study of blood T cell repertoires in COVID-19. Study at large: Specimens from acute and convalescent COVID-19 originated in the United States, Italy and Spain.

With 5 bases removed from V and 5 bases from J, the gap between germline ends came to 18 bases. Germline V gene data show CDR1 as MDHEN and CDR2 as SYDVKM. The CDR3 runs to 15 residues. In the study's own analysis: By means of reference gene primer amplification, nucleated cell counts were estimated. The assay was immunoSEQ multiplex PCR, and TCRdb's table has in-frame clones only and misses some. V and J calls and clone size come straight from that table; D and trimming were deduced from the DNA. Of 250,000 to 350,000 clones listed, about nine tenths were seen once; the top ten hold 2% to 2.5%. This clone has ten or more counts.

The genes are TRBV28 and TRBJ1-1, with D maybe TRBD1 (6 bases). The sequenced material came from peripheral blood. The TCR originated in a woman aged 50 to 65 who had recovered from COVID-19. CDR3 residues: CASSPFNRVGTEAFF. The CDR3 DNA follows: TGTGCCAGCAGTCCCTTTAACAGGGTAGGAACTGAAGCTTTCTTT.